One and the same sample provided the 28 T cell receptor beta chains below, sequenced in a study of OX40 agonist ivuxolimab in advanced cancers. Some clones are missing from TCRdb's copy, which holds only in-frame ones; the method was immunoSEQ multiplex PCR. The table lists tens of thousands of clones, nearly 85% of them singletons. The sequencing here drew on CD4+ or CD8+ T cells sorted from blood, taken in a trial of the OX40 agonist ivuxolimab. Receptors were obtained from an adult with an advanced solid tumor such as melanoma, head and neck, liver or kidney cancer.

This clone came up a few times. The rearrangement uses TRBV27 and TRBJ1-5, with 8 bases fitting TRBD1. Germline V gives CDR1 MNHEY, CDR2 SMNVEV (reference sequence). V was clipped by 7 bases and J by 5 bases; unmatched bases: 7. This CDR3 region has 14 residues. The CDR3 coding sequence is TGTGCCAGCACCCCGGGACAGGTTGATCAGCCCCAGCATTTT. Its protein product is CASTPGQVDQPQHF.

The chain joins TRBV6-6 to TRBJ2-7; D not certain. The CDR3 contains 13 residues. Per germline, CDR1 MNHNY and CDR2 SVGAGI (reference sequence). Trimming shortened V by 2 bases and J by 4 bases, and 9 bases separated the two germline ends. The CDR3 is CASSYTRIYEQYF. The CDR3 nucleotides read TGTGCCAGCAGTTACACCAGGATATACGAGCAGTACTTC.

This chain connects TRBV7-9 to TRBJ1-1; 8 bases are a match to TRBD1. The junction had 7 bases not matched to a gene; V was cut back by 11 bases and J by 8 bases. CDR3 length: 11 residues. CDR1 SEHNR and CDR2 FQNEAQ come from the germline V gene (reference sequence). The CDR3 region has the DNA TGTGCCGGGGAAACAGGGGGAGAAGCTTTCTTT. Translating gives CAGETGGEAFF.

This chain joins TRBV6-5 and TRBJ2-3; D not resolved. Trimming left V 2 bases short and J 5 bases short, with 8 bases between. Per the germline V gene, CDR1 is MNHEY and CDR2 is SVGAGI. The CDR3 runs to 13 residues. CDR3 residues: CASSYPEGDTQYF. DNA of the CDR3: TGTGCCAGCAGTTACCCTGAAGGAGATACGCAGTATTTT.

V gene TRBV4-3 combines with J gene TRBJ2-7, with TRBD2 identical over 9 bases. CDR1 and CDR2 from the germline V gene are LGHNA and YSLEER. The CDR3 covers 16 residues. Trimming removed 0 bases from V and 4 bases from J; junction bases left unmatched: 7. CDR3 sequence: CASSQDPAGGLYEQYF. The DNA of the CDR3 is TGCGCCAGCAGCCAAGATCCGGCGGGGGGGCTGTACGAGCAGTACTTC.

The rearrangement joins TRBV19 to TRBJ1-1, with D maybe TRBD1 (6 bases). Germline CDR1 and CDR2: LNHDA and SQIVND (reference sequence). The CDR3 consists of 13 residues. With 3 bases removed from V and 11 bases from J, the gap between germline ends came to 16 bases. The chain's CDR3 is CASSIGQGFMAFF. CDR3 DNA: TGTGCCAGTAGTATCGGGCAGGGGTTCATGGCTTTCTTT.

This chain connects TRBV5-6 to TRBJ1-5, with D unresolved. The CDR3 has 12 residues. Germline V gene sequence: CDR1 SGHDT, CDR2 YYEEEE. With 2 bases removed from V and 4 bases from J, the gap between germline ends came to 4 bases. The CDR3: CASSFGNQPQHF. The CDR3 DNA sequence: TGTGCCAGCAGCTTCGGGAATCAGCCCCAGCATTTT.

This clone appeared a single time. V and J are TRBV6-5 and TRBJ2-5; TRBD1 matches 8 bases. CDR3 length equals 15 residues. In germline, CDR1 is MNHEY, CDR2 SVGAGI. The V gene end was trimmed by 3 bases and the J gene end by 4 bases; junction bases not matched to a gene: 7. The chain's CDR3 is CASSYTRQGAETQYF. The CDR3 DNA reads as TGTGCCAGCAGTTATACCCGCCAGGGGGCAGAGACCCAGTACTTC.

The J gene is TRBJ2-1, the V gene TRBV27; D uncertain. Germline-derived CDR1 and CDR2 are MNHEY and SMNVEV (reference sequence). Trimming stripped 5 bases from V and 10 bases from J, with 12 bases between. The CDR3 has 12 residues. Written as DNA, the CDR3 is TGTGCCAGCAGTGACCTACCGGGCGAGCAGTTCTTC. This gives the protein CASSDLPGEQFF.

The V call is TRBV29-1, the J call TRBJ1-3; maybe TRBD1 (5 bases). Germline V CDR1 and CDR2: SQVTM, ANQGSEA. CDR3 length equals 14 residues. V was clipped by 3 bases and J by 3 bases, with 12 bases between them. This CDR3 reads CSVDSGTGGNTIYF. CDR3 coding DNA: TGCAGCGTTGACTCGGGGACGGGTGGAAACACCATATATTTT.

The chain is built from TRBV4-1 and TRBJ2-7; D perhaps matches TRBD1 (6 bases). The length of the CDR3 is 14 residues. The V and J ends lost 1 base and 5 bases respectively, with 12 bases between them. The germline CDR1 and CDR2 sequences are MGHRA and YSYEKL. CDR3 in DNA: TGCGCCAGCAGCCAAGTTCAGGGGCAGGACGAGCAGTACTTC. Protein product: CASSQVQGQDEQYF.

Comments on this clone: At one end the junction does not follow the germline gene, possibly because of a read error. CDR3 nucleotides: TGTGCCAGCACTGAAGCCACCGAGGGCGTAAATGAAAAACTGTTTTTT. This gives the protein CASTEATEGVNEKLFF. The chain carries TRBV2 and TRBJ1-4; no firm D call. Looked up from germline, CDR1 is SNHLY and CDR2 is FYNNEI. This CDR3 has 16 amino acids.

The rearrangement links TRBV19 to TRBJ1-5; D possibly corresponds to TRBD1 (6 bases). The CDR3 sequence is 16 residues long. Between the trimmed V and J ends, which lost 4 bases and 0 bases, there was a span of 13 bases. CDR1 is LNHDA, CDR2 SQIVND, per germline (reference sequence). The CDR3 nucleotides read TGTGCCAGTAGTAACAGGGTGGCATATAGCAATCAGCCCCAGCATTTT. Encoded protein: CASSNRVAYSNQPQHF.

The CDR3 loop reads CASSEDRGYEQYF. As DNA, the CDR3 is TGTGCCAGCAGCGAAGACAGGGGGTACGAGCAGTACTTC. The chain carries TRBV7-9 and TRBJ2-7, with TRBD1 identical over 9 bases. This CDR3 region has 13 residues. Looked up from germline, CDR1 is SEHNR and CDR2 is FQNEAQ (reference sequence). V lost 5 bases to trimming and J lost 4 bases; unmatched junction nucleotides: 3.

The chain is built from TRBV6-6 and TRBJ2-1; D unclear. V was pared by 2 bases and J by 6 bases, with 2 bases between. CDR1 is MNHNY, CDR2 SVGAGI, per germline (reference sequence). This CDR3 has 11 amino acids. CDR3: CASSYGNEQFF. The CDR3 DNA reads TGTGCCAGCAGTTACGGCAATGAGCAGTTCTTC.

The chain recombines TRBV2 with TRBJ2-3, with a tentative D call TRBD2 (6 bases). Per the germline V gene, CDR1 is SNHLY and CDR2 is FYNNEI. The germline V and J ends were trimmed by 5 bases and 1 base, with 13 bases remaining between them. CDR3 size: 15 residues. The CDR3 region is CASSIGTSRTDTQYF. The CDR3 DNA follows: TGTGCCAGCAGTATCGGGACTTCCCGCACAGATACGCAGTATTTT.

This sequence joins TRBV19 and TRBJ2-5, with D unresolved. Germline lookup yields CDR1 LNHDA and CDR2 SQIVND (reference sequence). This CDR3 has 13 amino acids. The V end lost 5 bases, the J end lost 4 bases, and 11 bases lay between the germline ends. The CDR3, as DNA: TGTGCCAGTAGTGTGCTGGACGGAGAGACCCAGTACTTC. It encodes CASSVLDGETQYF.

The rearrangement joins TRBV9 to TRBJ2-3; TRBD1 aligns across 8 bases. J was trimmed by 2 bases and V by 3 bases; bases with no gene match: 8. CDR1 SGDLS and CDR2 YYNGEE come from the germline V gene. This CDR3 spans 16 amino acids. The CDR3 nucleotides read TGTGCCAGCAGCGGTGAAACAGGGGGACACACAGATACGCAGTATTTT. Its translation is CASSGETGGHTDTQYF.

A single count supports this clone. The genes are TRBV5-5 and TRBJ1-3, with 7 bases aligning to TRBD1. This CDR3 comprises 16 residues. J was trimmed by 4 bases and V by 2 bases; bases with no gene match: 9. The germline CDR1 and CDR2 sequences are SGHKS and YYEKEE (reference sequence). The CDR3 loop is CASSLSLRGLGNTIYF. Here the CDR3 DNA reads TGTGCCAGCAGCTTATCCTTAAGGGGGCTCGGAAACACCATATATTTT. The variable domain in full, completed from reference TRBV5-5 and TRBJ1-3, reads DAGVTQSPTHLIKTRGQQVTLRCSPISGHKSVSWYQQVLGQGPQFIFQYYEKEERGRGNFPDRFSARQFPNYSSELNVNALLLGDSALYLCASSLSLRGLGNTIYFGEGSWLTVV.

A single count supports this clone. V and J are TRBV19 and TRBJ1-1, with TRBD1 identical over 7 bases. V dropped 9 bases and J dropped 0; count of bases not matched to a gene: 22. The CDR3 extends over 19 amino acids. Germline V lookup: CDR1 LNHDA, CDR2 SQIVND (reference sequence). The CDR3 spells CASRSLKGQTITLNTEAFF. CDR3 in DNA: TGTGCCAGCCGAAGCTTGAAGGGACAGACAATTACCCTGAACACTGAAGCTTTCTTT.

The chain carries TRBV5-1 and TRBJ2-5; 9 nucleotides line up with TRBD1. Germline V lookup: CDR1 SGHRS, CDR2 YFSETQ. J was trimmed by 4 bases and V by 4 bases; bases with no gene match: 8. This CDR3 is 15 amino acids long. The CDR3 loop reads CASSLRGQGSETQYF. CDR3 in DNA: TGCGCCAGCAGCCTTCGGGGACAGGGATCAGAGACCCAGTACTTC. The complete variable domain, with remaining parts taken from reference TRBV5-1 and TRBJ2-5, reads KAGVTQTPRYLIKTRGQQVTLSCSPISGHRSVSWYQQTPGQGLQFLFEYFSETQRNKGNFPGRFSGRQFSNSRSEMNVSTLELGDSALYLCASSLRGQGSETQYFGPGTRLLVL.

The chain has TRBV5-4 and TRBJ2-3; D is ambiguous. With 3 bases removed from V and 1 base from J, the gap between germline ends came to 15 bases. The germline V gene encodes CDR1 SGHNT and CDR2 YYREEE (reference sequence). CDR3 size: 16 residues. CDR3 sequence: CASSSWPELGTDTQYF. For the CDR3, the DNA is TGTGCCAGCAGCTCATGGCCAGAGCTGGGCACAGATACGCAGTATTTT.

The chain recombines TRBV19 with TRBJ1-5; D remains ambiguous. The V end was cut by 6 bases, the J end by 3 bases, with 12 bases between. The CDR3 sequence is 14 residues long. Germline assignment: CDR1 LNHDA and CDR2 SQIVND (reference sequence). CDR3 region: CASRSKGFNQPQHF. The CDR3 DNA is TGTGCCAGTAGATCGAAGGGCTTCAATCAGCCCCAGCATTTT.

This chain connects TRBV21-1 to TRBJ2-7; the table's D call, TRBD1, has no DNA check behind it. TRBV21-1 is given as a pseudogene. The CDR3 extends over 18 amino acids. CDR3 region: CASSPGTGGLTGFYEQYF. In nucleotides, the CDR3 is TGTGCCAGCAGCCCCGGGACAGGGGGCCTTACGGGGTTCTACGAGCAGTACTTC.

This clone was counted once. The rearrangement uses TRBV6-5 and TRBJ1-5; no reliable D call. CDR1 and CDR2 (germline): MNHEY, SVGAGI. V was shortened by 4 bases and J by 4 bases, with 11 bases between the two germline ends. The length of the CDR3 is 14 residues. This chain's CDR3 is CASSFNPENQPQHF. The CDR3 DNA reads as TGTGCCAGCAGTTTCAACCCAGAAAATCAGCCCCAGCATTTT.

This clone appeared once. Other DNA sequences in the same sample also yield this CDR3. The CDR3 loop is CASSLSEGAEAFF. CDR3 nucleotide sequence: TGTGCCAGCAGTTTATCTGAAGGGGCTGAAGCTTTCTTT. V is TRBV27 and J is TRBJ1-1, with TRBD1 as a possible D gene (5 bases). The CDR3 consists of 13 residues. The V and J ends lost 0 bases and 6 bases respectively, with 8 bases between them. The germline gives CDR1 MNHEY, CDR2 SMNVEV (reference sequence).

V usage is TRBV13 and J usage is TRBJ1-1, with 10 bases fitting TRBD1. Germline CDR1 PRHDT, CDR2 FYEKMQ (reference sequence). Trimming removed 5 bases from V and 4 bases from J; junction bases left unmatched: 10. This CDR3 has 16 amino acids. The CDR3 protein is CASSLSGTGVSTEAFF. The CDR3 nucleotides read TGTGCCAGCAGCCTTTCCGGGACAGGGGTGTCCACTGAAGCTTTCTTT.

This rearrangement joins TRBV6-5 to TRBJ2-7; tentative D call: TRBD2 (7 bases). Trimming cost V 5 bases and J 7 bases, with 18 bases left between them. Germline CDR1 is MNHEY and CDR2 is SVGAGI. There are 14 residues in the CDR3. CDR3 DNA: TGTGCCAGCAGTGAAGGGGGGGAGGCAGGTGAGCAGTACTTC. Translating gives CASSEGGEAGEQYF.